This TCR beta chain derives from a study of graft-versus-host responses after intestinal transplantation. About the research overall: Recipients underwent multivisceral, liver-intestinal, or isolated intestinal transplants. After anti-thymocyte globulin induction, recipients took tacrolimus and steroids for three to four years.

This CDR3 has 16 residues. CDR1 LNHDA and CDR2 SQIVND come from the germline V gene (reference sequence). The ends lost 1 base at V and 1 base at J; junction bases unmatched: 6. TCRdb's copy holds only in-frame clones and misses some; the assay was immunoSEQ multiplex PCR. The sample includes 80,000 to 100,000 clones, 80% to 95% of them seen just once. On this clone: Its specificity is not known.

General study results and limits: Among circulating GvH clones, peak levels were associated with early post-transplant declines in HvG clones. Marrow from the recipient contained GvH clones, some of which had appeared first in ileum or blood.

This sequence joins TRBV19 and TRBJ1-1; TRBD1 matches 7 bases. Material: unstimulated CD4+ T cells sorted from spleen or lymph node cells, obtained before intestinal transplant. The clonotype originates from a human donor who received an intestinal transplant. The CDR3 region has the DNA TGTGCCAGTAGTATAGTACCGGGACAGAAGAACACTGAAGCTTTCTTT. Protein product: CASSIVPGQKNTEAFF. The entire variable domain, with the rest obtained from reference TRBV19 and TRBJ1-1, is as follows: DGGITQSPKYLFRKEGQNVTLSCEQNLNHDAMYWYRQDPGQGLRLIYYSQIVNDFQKGDIAEGYSVSREKKESFPLTVTSAQKNPTAFYLCASSIVPGQKNTEAFFGQGTRLTVV.